This entry concerns a single TCR beta chain. Sequenced by immunoSEQ multiplex PCR; TCRdb stores in-frame clones only, minus some. In the table there are approximately 220,000 clones, about 85% of which are singletons. This sample was taken from a study of blood T cell repertoires in COVID-19. Study-wide context: COVID-19 samples, acute and convalescent, were from the United States, Italy and Spain.

The sequenced sample consisted of PBMCs or T cells enriched from blood (not recorded which). This clonotype originated in a woman in her 30s who had recovered from COVID-19.

Here the CDR3 reads CASSYSGTGGLEQYF. In DNA, the CDR3 is TGTGCCAGCAGTTACTCGGGGACAGGGGGGTTGGAGCAGTACTTC. V is TRBV6-6 and J is TRBJ2-7; TRBD1 agrees at 11 bases. The germline gives CDR1 MNHNY, CDR2 SVGAGI (reference sequence). After removal of 0 bases from V and 7 bases from J, the junction contained 5 bases not matched to a gene. The CDR3 contains 15 residues.